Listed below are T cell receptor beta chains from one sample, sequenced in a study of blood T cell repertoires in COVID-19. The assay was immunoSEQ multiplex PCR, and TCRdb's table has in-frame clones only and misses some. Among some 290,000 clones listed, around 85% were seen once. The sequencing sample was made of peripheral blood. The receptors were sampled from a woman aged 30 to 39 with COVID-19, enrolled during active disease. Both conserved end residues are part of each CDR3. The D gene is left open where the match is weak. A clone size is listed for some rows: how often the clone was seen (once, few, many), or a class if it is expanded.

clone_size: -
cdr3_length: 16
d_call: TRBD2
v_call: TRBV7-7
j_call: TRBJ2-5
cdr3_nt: TGTGCCAGCAGCTTAGGAGTAGCGGGGGTACAAGAGACCCAGTACTTC
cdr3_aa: CASSLGVAGVQETQYF

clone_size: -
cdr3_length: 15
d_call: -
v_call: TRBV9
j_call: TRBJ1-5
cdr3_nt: TGTGCCAGCAGCGTACTTGGGAGAGCGGGGGTACCCCAGCATTTT
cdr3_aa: CASSVLGRAGVPQHF

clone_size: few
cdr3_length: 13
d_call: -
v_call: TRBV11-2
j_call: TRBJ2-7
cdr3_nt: TGTGCCAGCAGCGAAGAGCTATCGAGGGAGCAGTACTTC
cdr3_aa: CASSEELSREQYF

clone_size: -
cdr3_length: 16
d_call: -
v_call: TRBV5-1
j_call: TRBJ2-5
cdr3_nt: TGCGCCAGCAGCTTGGCCTTCGTGGCGGTGCAAGAGACCCAGTACTTC
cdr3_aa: CASSLAFVAVQETQYF

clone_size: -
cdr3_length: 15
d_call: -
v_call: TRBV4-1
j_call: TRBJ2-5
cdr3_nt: TGCGCCAGCAGCCAAGGCGCAGGGCTGCAAGAGACCCAGTACTTC
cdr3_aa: CASSQGAGLQETQYF

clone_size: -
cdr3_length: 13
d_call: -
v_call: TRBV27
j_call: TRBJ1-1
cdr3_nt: TGTGCCAGCAGTTCTACAGCCGTCACTGAAGCTTTCTTT
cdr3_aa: CASSSTAVTEAFF

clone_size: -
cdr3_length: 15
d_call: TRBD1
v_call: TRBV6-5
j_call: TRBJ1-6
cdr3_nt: TGTGCCAGCAGTTATGAGCGACAGGGGCATTCACCCCTCCACTTT
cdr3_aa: CASSYERQGHSPLHF

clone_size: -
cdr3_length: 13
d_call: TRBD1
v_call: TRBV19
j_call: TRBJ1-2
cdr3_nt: TGTGCCAGTAGTGGGACAGGGTGGGGAGGCTACACCTTC
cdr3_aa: CASSGTGWGGYTF

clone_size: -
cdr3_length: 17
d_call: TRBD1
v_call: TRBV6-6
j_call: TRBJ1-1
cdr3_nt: TGTGCCAGCAGTCGATCGGACAGGGGAGGCGGGAACACTGAAGCTTTCTTT
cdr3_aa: CASSRSDRGGGNTEAFF

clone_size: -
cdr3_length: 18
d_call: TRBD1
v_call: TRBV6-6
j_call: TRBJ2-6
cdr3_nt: TGTGCCAGCAGTCCGGGACAGGGGACCTACTCTGGGGCCAACGTCCTGACTTTC
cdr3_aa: CASSPGQGTYSGANVLTF

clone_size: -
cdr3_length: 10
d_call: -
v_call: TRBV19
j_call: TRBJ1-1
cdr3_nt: TGTGCCAGCTCCTCAGGGGCCGCTTTCTTT
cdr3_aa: CASSSGAAFF

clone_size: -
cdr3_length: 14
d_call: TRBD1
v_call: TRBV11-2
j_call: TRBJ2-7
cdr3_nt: TGTGCCAGCAGCTCCTGGGACAGGGGAATAGAGCAGTACTTC
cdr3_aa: CASSSWDRGIEQYF

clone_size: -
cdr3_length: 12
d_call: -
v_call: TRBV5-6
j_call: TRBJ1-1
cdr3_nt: TGTGCCAGCAGCTTTGGGAGGAATGAAGCTTTCTTT
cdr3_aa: CASSFGRNEAFF

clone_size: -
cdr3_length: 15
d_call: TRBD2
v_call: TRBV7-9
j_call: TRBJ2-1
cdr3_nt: TGTGCCAGCAGCTGGACTAGCGGGGACAGCAATGAGCAGTTCTTC
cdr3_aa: CASSWTSGDSNEQFF

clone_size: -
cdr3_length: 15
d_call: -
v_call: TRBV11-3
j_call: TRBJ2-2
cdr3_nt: TGTGCCAGCAGCCCTTATAGCGGTTTCACCGGGGAGCTGTTTTTT
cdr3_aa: CASSPYSGFTGELFF

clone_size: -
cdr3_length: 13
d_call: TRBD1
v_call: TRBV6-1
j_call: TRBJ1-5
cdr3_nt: TGTGCCAGCGCTGACAGGGCTCTTTGGCCCCAGCATTTT
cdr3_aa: CASADRALWPQHF

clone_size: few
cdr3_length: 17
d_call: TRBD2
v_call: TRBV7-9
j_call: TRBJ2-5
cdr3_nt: TGTGCCAGCAGCCCGTGGACTAGCGGGGAGGGCGGTGAGACCCAGTACTTC
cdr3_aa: CASSPWTSGEGGETQYF

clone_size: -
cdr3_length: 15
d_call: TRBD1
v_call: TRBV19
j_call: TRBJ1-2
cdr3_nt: TGTGCCAGTAGTACACAGGGGGCGGTTGTATATGGCTACACCTTC
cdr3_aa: CASSTQGAVVYGYTF

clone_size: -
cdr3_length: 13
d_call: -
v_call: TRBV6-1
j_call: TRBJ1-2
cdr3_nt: TGTGCCAGCAGTGAATCGGGGTACTATGGCTACACCTTC
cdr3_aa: CASSESGYYGYTF

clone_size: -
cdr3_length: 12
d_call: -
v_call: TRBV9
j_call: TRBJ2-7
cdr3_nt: TGTGCCAGCAGCTCCAGCTCCTACGAGCAGTACTTC
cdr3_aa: CASSSSSYEQYF

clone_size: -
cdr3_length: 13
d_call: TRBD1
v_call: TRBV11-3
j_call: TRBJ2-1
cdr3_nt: TGTGCCAGCAGCCCCTCGGGCAGGGGGTGGCAGTTCTTC
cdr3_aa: CASSPSGRGWQFF

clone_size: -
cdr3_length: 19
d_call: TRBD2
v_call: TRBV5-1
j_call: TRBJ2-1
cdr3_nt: TGCGCCAGCAGCTTTGGACTAGCGGGGGGTCAGAGCTCCTACAATGAGCAGTTCTTC
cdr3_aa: CASSFGLAGGQSSYNEQFF

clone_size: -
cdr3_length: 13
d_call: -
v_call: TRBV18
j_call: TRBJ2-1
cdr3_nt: TGTGCCAGCTCACCACCGTCCAACAATGAGCAGTTCTTC
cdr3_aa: CASSPPSNNEQFF

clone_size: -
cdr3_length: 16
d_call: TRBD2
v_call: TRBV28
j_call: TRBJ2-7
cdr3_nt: TGTGCCAGCAGTTCGCCCCCGACGGGACTAACCTACGAGCAGTACTTC
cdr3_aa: CASSSPPTGLTYEQYF

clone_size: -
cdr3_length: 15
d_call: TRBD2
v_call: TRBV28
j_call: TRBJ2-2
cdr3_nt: TGTGCCAGCAGACTAGCGGGACCGAACACCGGGGAGCTGTTTTTT
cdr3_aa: CASRLAGPNTGELFF

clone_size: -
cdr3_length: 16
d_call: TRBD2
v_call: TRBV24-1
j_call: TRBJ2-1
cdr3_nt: TGTGCCACCAGTGTCAGCAAGGGGAGGGGTTACAATGAGCAGTTCTTC
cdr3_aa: CATSVSKGRGYNEQFF

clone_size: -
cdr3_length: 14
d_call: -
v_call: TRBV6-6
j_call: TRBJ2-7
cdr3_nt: TGTGCCAGCAGTCCGGGACACCCTCCTGTCGAGCAGTACTTC
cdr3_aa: CASSPGHPPVEQYF

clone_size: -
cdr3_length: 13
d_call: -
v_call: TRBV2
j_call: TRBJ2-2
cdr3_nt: TGTGCCAGCAGTCAGGTTAACACCGGGGAGCTGTTTTTT
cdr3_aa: CASSQVNTGELFF

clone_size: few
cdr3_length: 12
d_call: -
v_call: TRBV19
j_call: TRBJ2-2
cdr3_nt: TGTGCCAGTAGTATAGGGCCCGGGGAGCTGTTTTTT
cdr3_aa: CASSIGPGELFF

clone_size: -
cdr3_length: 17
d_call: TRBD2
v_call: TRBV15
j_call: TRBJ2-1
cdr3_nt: TGTGCCACCAGAAAACCTAGGGGGACTAGCGTTGACAATGAGCAGTTCTTC
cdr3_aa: CATRKPRGTSVDNEQFF

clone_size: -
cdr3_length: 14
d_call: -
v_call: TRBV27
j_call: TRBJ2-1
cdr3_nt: TGTGCCAGCACGGGGGGCGAATCCTACAATGAGCAGTTCTTC
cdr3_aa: CASTGGESYNEQFF

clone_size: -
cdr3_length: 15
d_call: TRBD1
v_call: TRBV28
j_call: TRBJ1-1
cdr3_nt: TGTGCCAGCAGTGCCCGGACAGGGAAGAACACTGAAGCTTTCTTT
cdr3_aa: CASSARTGKNTEAFF

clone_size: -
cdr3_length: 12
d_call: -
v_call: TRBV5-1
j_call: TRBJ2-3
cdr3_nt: TGCGCCAGCAAGGAGTCCACAGATACGCAGTATTTT
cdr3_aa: CASKESTDTQYF

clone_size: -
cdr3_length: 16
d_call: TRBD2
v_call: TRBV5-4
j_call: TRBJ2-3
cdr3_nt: TGTGCCAGCAGCCGAATAGCGGGGGGACCCACAGATACGCAGTATTTT
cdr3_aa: CASSRIAGGPTDTQYF

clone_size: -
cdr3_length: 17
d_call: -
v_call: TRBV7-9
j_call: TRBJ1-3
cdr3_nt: TGTGCCAGCAGCTTTTACGGTCCCGGTACCTCTGGAAACACCATATATTTT
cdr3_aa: CASSFYGPGTSGNTIYF

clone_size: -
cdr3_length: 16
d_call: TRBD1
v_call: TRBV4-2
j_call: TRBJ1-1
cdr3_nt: TGTGCCAGCAGCTCCGACAGGGGGAAGGGGAACACTGAAGCTTTCTTT
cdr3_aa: CASSSDRGKGNTEAFF

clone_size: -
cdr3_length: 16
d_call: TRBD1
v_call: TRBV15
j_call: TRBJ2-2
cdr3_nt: TGTGCCACCAGCCGAGAAAGACAGGGGGGGAACGGGGAGCTGTTTTTT
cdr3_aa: CATSRERQGGNGELFF

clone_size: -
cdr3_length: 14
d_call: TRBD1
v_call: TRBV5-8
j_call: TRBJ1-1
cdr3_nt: TGTGCCAGCATCCTCAGGACAGGGATGATTGAAGCTTTCTTT
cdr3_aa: CASILRTGMIEAFF

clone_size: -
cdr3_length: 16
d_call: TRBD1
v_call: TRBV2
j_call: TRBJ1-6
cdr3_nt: TGTGCCAGCAGCTGGACAGGTAGCTCCTATAATTCACCCCTCCACTTT
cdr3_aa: CASSWTGSSYNSPLHF

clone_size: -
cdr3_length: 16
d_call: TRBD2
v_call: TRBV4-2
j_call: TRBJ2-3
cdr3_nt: TGTGCCAGCAGCCAACTAGCGGGGGGCCGGCTTGATACGCAGTATTTT
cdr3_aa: CASSQLAGGRLDTQYF

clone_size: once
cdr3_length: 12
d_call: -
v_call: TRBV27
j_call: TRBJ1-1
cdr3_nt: TGTGCCAGCAGTGATCAGGGAAAGTTAGCTTTCTTT
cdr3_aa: CASSDQGKLAFF

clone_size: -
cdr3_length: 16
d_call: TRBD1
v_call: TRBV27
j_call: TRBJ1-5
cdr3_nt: TGTGCCAGTGCGATCCTAATGACAGGGTCGGTGCAGCCCCAGCATTTT
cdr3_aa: CASAILMTGSVQPQHF

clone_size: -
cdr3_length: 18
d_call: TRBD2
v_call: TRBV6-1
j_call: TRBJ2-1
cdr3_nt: TGTGCCAGCAGTGAACCGTGGGCTAGCGGGGGGGCCGGGGTAAGGCAGTTCTTC
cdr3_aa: CASSEPWASGGAGVRQFF

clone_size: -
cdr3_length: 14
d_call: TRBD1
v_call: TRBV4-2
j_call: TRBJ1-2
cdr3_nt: TGTGCCAGCAGCGAAGAATTACAGGGGGTTGGCTACACCTTC
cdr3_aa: CASSEELQGVGYTF

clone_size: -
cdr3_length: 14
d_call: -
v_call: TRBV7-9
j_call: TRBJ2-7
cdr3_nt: TGTGCCAGCAGCTCGGGGCGGGAAGGTCGCGAGCAGTACTTC
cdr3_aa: CASSSGREGREQYF

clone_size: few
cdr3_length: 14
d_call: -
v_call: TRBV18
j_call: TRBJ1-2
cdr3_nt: TGTGCCAGCTCTTCCCCGGAGGGTCTCTATGGCTACACCTTC
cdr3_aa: CASSSPEGLYGYTF

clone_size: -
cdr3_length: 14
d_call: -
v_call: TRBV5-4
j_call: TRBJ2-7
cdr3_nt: TGTGCCAGCAGCTTGACGGTCCACTCCTACGAGCAGTACTTC
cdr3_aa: CASSLTVHSYEQYF

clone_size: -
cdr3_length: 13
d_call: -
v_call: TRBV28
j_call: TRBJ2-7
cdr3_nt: TGTGCCAGCAGCCCAGTCGGGACCTACGAGCAGTACTTC
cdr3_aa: CASSPVGTYEQYF

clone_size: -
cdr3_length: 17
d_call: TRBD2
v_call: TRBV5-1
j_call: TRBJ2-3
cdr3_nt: TGCGCCAGCAGCTTGGCCCTTAGCGGGGGGGCAGGAGATACGCAGTATTTT
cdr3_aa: CASSLALSGGAGDTQYF

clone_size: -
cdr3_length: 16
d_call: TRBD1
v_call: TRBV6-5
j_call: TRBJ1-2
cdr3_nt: TGTGCCAGCAGTTACACCGAGGGACAGGGGTGGGTTGGCTACACCTTC
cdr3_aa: CASSYTEGQGWVGYTF

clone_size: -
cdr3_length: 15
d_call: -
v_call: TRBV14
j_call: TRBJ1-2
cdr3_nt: TGTGCCAGCAGCCAAGATGCCGGGAGCGCTGGGGGCTACACCTTC
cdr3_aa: CASSQDAGSAGGYTF

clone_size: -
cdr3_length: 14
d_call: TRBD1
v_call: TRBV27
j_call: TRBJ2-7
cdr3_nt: TGTGCCAGCAGTCTGACAGGGGGCAGCTACGAGCAGTACTTC
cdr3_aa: CASSLTGGSYEQYF

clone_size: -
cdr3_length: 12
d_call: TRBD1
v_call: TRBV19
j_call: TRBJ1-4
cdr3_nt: TGTGCCAGTGGACAGGGGTGGGAAAAACTGTTTTTT
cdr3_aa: CASGQGWEKLFF